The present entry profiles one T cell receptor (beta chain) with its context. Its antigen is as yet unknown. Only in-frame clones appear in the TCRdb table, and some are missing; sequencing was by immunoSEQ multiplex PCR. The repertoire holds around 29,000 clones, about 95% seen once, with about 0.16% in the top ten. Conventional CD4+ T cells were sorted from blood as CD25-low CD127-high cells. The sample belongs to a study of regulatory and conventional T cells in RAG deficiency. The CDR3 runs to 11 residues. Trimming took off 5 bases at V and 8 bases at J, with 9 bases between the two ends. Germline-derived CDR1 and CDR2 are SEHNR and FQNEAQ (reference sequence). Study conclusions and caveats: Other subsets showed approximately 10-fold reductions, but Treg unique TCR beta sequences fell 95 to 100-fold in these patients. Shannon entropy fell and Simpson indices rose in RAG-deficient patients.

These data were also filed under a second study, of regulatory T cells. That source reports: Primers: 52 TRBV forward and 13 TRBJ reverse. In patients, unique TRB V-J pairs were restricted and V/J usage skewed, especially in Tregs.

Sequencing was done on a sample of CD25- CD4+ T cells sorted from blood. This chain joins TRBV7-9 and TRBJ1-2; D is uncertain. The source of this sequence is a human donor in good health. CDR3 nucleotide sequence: TGTGCCAGCAGCCCCCGGAGGGGCTACACCTTC. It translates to CASSPRRGYTF. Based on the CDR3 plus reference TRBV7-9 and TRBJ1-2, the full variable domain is DTGVSQNPRHKITKRGQNVTFRCDPISEHNRLYWYRQTLGQGPEFLTYFQNEAQLEKSRLLSDRFSAERPKGSFSTLEIQRTEQGDSAMYLCASSPRRGYTFGSGTRLTVV.